This TCR beta chain was observed in a study of PD-L1 blockade in urothelial cancer. The wider study: In terms of prior chemotherapy, patients had received 0 to 3 regimens. Blood analysis took place 3 weeks (second dose) and 6 weeks after treatment start. When blood samples were assessed, the median T cell count was 141,255.

Repertoires were generated with immunoSEQ multiplex PCR, while TCRdb's copy carries only in-frame clones and drops some. This table holds roughly 39,000 clones, approximately 90% found once. The time point denotes: pretreatment peripheral blood. The sample consisted of PBMCs, taken around atezolizumab (anti-PD-L1) treatment. The origin of this receptor is a woman aged 55-69 years with urothelial cancer.

CDR3 sequence: CASRRTGSSYTIYF. The CDR3 DNA sequence: TGTGCCAGCAGACGGACAGGGTCTTCCTACACCATATATTTT. The chain carries TRBV6-5 and TRBJ1-3; 8 nucleotides line up with TRBD1. Unmatched junction bases numbered 9, after V lost 6 bases and J lost 8 bases. This CDR3 region has 14 residues. The germline CDR1 and CDR2 sequences are MNHEY and SVGAGI.